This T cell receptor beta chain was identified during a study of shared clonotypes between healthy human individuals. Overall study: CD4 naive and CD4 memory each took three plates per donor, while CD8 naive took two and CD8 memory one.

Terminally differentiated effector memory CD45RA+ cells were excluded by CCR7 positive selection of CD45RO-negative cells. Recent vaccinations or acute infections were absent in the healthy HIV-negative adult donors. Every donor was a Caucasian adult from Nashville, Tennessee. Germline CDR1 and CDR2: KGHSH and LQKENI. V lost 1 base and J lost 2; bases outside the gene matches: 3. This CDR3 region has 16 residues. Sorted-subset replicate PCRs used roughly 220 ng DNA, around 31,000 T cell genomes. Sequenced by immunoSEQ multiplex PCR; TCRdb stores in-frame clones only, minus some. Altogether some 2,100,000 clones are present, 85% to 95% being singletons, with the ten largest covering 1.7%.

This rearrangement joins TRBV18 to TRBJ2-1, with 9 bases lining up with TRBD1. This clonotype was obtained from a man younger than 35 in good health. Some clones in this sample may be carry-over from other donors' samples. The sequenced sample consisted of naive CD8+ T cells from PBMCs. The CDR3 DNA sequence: TGTGCCAGCTCACCACGGGACAGGGCTACCTACAATGAGCAGTTCTTC. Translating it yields CASSPRDRATYNEQFF.